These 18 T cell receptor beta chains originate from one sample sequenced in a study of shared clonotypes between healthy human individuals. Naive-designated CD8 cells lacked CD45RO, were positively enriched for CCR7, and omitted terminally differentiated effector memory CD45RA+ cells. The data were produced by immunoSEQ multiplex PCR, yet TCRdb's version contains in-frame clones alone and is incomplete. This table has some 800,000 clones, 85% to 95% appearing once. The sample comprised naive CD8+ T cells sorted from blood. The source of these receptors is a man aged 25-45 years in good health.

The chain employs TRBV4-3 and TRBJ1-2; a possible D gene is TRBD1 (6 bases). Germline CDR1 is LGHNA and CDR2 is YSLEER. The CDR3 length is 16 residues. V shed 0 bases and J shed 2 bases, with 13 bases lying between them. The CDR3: CASSQDWTAMNYGYTF. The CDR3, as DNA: TGCGCCAGCAGCCAAGATTGGACAGCCATGAACTATGGCTACACCTTC.

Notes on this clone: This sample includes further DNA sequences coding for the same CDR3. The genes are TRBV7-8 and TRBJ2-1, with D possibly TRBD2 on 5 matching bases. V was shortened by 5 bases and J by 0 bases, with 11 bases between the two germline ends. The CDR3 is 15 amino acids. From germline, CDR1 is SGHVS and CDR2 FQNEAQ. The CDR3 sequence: CASSRGPSSYNEQFF. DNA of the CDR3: TGTGCCAGCAGCCGGGGTCCTAGCTCCTACAATGAGCAGTTCTTC.

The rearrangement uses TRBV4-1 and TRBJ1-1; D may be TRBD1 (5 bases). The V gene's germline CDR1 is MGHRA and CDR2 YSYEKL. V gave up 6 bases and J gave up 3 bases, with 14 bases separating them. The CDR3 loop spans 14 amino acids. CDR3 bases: TGCGCCAGCAGACCGGGGGGGTCTTACACTGAAGCTTTCTTT. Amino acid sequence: CASRPGGSYTEAFF.

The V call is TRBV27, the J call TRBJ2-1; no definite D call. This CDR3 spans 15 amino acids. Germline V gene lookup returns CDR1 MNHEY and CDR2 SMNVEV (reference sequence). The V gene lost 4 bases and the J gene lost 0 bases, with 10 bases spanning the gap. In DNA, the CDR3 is TGTGCCAGCAGTTCTTCTTTTAGCTCCTACAATGAGCAGTTCTTC. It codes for CASSSSFSSYNEQFF.

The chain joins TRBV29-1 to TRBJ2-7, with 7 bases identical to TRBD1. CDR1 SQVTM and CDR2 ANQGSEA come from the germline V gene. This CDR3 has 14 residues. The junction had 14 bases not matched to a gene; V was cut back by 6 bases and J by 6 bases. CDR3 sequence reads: CSVTGTELFAEQYF. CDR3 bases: TGCAGCGTAACTGGGACAGAGCTTTTCGCCGAGCAGTACTTC.

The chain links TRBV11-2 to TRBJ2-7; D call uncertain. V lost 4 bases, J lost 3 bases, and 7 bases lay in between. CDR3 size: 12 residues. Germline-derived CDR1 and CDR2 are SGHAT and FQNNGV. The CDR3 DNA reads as TGTGCCAGCAGCTCCCATAACTACGAGCAGTACTTC. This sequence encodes CASSSHNYEQYF.

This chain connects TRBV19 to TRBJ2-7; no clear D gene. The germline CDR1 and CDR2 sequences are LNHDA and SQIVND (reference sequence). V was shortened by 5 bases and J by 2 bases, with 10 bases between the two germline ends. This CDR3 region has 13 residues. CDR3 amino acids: CASSWGKTYEQYF. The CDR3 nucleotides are TGTGCCAGTAGTTGGGGTAAAACCTACGAGCAGTACTTC.

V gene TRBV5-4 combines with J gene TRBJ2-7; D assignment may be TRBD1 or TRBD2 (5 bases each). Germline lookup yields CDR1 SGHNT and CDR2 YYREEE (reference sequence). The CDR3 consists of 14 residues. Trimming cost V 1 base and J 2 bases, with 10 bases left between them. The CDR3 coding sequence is TGTGCCAGCAGCTTGATCGGGACCACCTACGAGCAGTACTTC. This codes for CASSLIGTTYEQYF.

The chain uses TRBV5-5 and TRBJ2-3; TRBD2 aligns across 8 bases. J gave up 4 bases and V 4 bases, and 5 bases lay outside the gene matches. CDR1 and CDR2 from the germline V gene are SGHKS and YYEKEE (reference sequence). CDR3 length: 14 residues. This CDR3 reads CASSLAAGADTQYF. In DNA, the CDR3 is TGTGCCAGCAGCCTGGCAGCGGGGGCAGATACGCAGTATTTT.

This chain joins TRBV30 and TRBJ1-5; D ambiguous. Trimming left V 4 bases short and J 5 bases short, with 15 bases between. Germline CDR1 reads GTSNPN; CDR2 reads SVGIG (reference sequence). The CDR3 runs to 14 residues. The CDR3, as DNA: TGTGCCTGGACCCAGACCGGTCAGGATCAGCCCCAGCATTTT. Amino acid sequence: CAWTQTGQDQPQHF.

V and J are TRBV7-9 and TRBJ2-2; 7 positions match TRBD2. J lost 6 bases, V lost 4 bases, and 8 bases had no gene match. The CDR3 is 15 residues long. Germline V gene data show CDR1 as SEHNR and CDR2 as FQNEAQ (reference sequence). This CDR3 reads CASSSAGDGAGELFF. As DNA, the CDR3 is TGTGCCAGCAGCTCCGCGGGAGATGGGGCCGGGGAGCTGTTTTTT.

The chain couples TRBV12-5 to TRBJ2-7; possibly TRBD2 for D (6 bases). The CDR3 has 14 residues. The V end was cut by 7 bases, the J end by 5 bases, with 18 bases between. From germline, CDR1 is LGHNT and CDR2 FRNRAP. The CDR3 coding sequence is TGTGCTAGTGCTGCGGGGTCTTCAGGGCACGAGCAGTACTTC. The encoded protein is CASAAGSSGHEQYF.

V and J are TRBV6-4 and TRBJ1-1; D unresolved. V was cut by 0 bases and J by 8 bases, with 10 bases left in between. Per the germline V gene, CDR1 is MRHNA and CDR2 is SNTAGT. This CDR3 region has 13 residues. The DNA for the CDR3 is TGTGCCAGCAGTGACTCGAATGGGCAGGAAGCTTTCTTT. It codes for CASSDSNGQEAFF.

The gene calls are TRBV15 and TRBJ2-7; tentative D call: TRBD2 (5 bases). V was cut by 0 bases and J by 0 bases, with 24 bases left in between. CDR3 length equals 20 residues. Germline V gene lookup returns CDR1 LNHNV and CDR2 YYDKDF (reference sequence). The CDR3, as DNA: TGTGCCACCAGCAGAGATACCCGGCTGGACGGAAAAGACTACTCCTACGAGCAGTACTTC. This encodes CATSRDTRLDGKDYSYEQYF. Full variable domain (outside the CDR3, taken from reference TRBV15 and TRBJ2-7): DAMVIQNPRYQVTQFGKPVTLSCSQTLNHNVMYWYQQKSSQAPKLLFHYYDKDFNNEADTPDNFQSRRPNTSFCFLDIRSPGLGDTAMYLCATSRDTRLDGKDYSYEQYFGPGTRLTVT.

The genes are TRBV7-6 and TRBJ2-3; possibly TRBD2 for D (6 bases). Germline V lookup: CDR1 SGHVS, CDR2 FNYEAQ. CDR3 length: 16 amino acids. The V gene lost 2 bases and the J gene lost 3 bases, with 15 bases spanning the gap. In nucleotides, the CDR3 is TGTGCCAGCAGCTTAAGTGGTAGCGGACTAACAGATACGCAGTATTTT. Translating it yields CASSLSGSGLTDTQYF.

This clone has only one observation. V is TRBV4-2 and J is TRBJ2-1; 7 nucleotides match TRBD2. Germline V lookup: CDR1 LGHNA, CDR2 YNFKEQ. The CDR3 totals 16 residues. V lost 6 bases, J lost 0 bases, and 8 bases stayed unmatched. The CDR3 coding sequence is TGTGCCAGCAGGAGGGGCCTAGCGGACTCCTACAATGAGCAGTTCTTC. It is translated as CASRRGLADSYNEQFF.

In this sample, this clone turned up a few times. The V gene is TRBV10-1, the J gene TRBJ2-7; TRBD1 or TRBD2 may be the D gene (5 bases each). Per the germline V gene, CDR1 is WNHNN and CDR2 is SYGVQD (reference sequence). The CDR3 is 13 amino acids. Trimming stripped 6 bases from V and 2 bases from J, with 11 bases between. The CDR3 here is CASSLGRTYEQYF. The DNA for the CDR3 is TGCGCCAGCAGCTTGGGACGGACCTACGAGCAGTACTTC.

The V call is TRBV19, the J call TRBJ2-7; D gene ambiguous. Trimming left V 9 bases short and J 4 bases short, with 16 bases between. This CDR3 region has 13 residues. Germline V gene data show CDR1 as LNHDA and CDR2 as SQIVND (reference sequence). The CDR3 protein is CASAGQNKYEQYF. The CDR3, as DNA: TGTGCCAGCGCAGGCCAGAACAAGTACGAGCAGTACTTC.